What follows describes a single T cell receptor (beta chain). This clone was counted a single time. The antigen this receptor binds is unknown. The input lacks base qualities; no much larger clone sits a single base away. The data belong to a study of T cell clonotyping in hematopoietic cell transplantation (dated by TCRdb to the early 2020s). Some background on the complete study: The study collected more than 120 blood samples from under 45 consecutive transplant recipients and their related donors. Recruitment of patients ran from late 2015 to early 2017, and follow-up continued until late 2020 or until death.

The study at large found these results: Just a small fraction of recipient repertoires overlapped with donor repertoires, and more than 95% appeared de novo at the given depth. The sample size was limited and the cells went unsorted, which meant the CD4 and CD8 repertoire contributions could not be told apart. Recipient TCR diversity fell after transplant, with pathologically expanded clonotypes rising progressively from day 30 to day 180. Broader posttransplant TCR repertoire diversity was predicted by donor and pretransplant recipient Inverse Simpson Index values.

Reading the label with the study, this specimen's time point is: 100 days after allo-HCT. Blood samples were obtained from recipients approximately 28 days before transplant and at days 30, 100 and 180 after transplant. Nuclei Lysis Solution was used to extract genomic DNA from fresh or cryopreserved unfractionated peripheral blood mononuclear cells. The cysteine opens and the phenylalanine closes a CDR3 of 13 amino acids. CDR3 DNA is the only sequence kept; it has 39 bases, read in frame from the first base. According to the germline V gene, CDR1 reads MNHNS and CDR2 reads SASEGT. Trimming takes 5 bases from V and 7 bases from J, and the germline ends sit 12 bases apart. TCR beta CDR3 regions were amplified from genomic DNA with the immunoSEQ assay, a bias-controlled multiplex PCR using V- and J-specific primers. In a second PCR step, the CDR3 amplicons were tagged with a proprietary barcode plus Illumina adapter sequences. An Illumina MiSeq instrument was used for sequencing of the CDR3 libraries. The authors' pipeline ran thus. immunoSEQ Analyzer 3.0 was used for export and quality control, with R Bioconductor and Immunarch used for downstream analyses. Only productive rearrangements in the normalized downsampled data set went into calculating the repertoire metrics. In the normalized cohort, clonotypes with more than 5 templates were defined as pathologically expanded. The Inverse Simpson Index served as the measure of repertoire diversity. To capture all clonotypes, the CMV-specificity analyses were run on the non-normalized data set. TCRdb obtained this table from immuneACCESS and retained in-frame rearrangements with V and J assigned. These tables miss some clones; where compared with another copy, unresolved V genes account for less than half of the shortfall, and the remainder is unexplained. The V and J calls and clone size come from that table; D and trimming were worked out from the DNA. For this sample the table gives 5,500 to 6,000 clones, of which roughly 88% were detected only once. The ten largest clonotypes hold about 45% of the sample.

The receptor comes from a female patient aged 50-59 years who had an allogeneic stem cell transplant from a related donor, so the T cells may come from the graft donor. Some clones in this sample may be carry-over from other donors' samples. This chain joins TRBV6-1 to TRBJ2-1, with a tentative D call of TRBD1 or TRBD2, each matching 5 bases. The sequences come from peripheral blood mononuclear cells, collected 100 days after allogeneic stem cell transplant. The sequenced DNA is TGTGCCAGCAGTACTTGGGGGAGTAATGAGCAGTTCTTC. Translated, this is CASSTWGSNEQFF.